This TCR beta chain was observed in a study of neurological immune-mediated disorders (dated by TCRdb to about 2019). In the study overall: Of the approximately 34 multiple sclerosis patients, approximately 31 had relapsing-remitting MS and 3 had secondary progressive MS. The study compared peripheral blood TCR-beta repertoires of HTLV-I-associated myelopathy (HAM/TSP) patients, multiple sclerosis patients and healthy controls using UMI-based sequencing. Longitudinal samples, technical triplicates and paired sorted CD4+ and CD8+ T-cell subsets, alongside PBMC samples, were included among the approximately 98 TCR-beta libraries. Of the approximately 68 subjects in the cohort, about 14 were HAM/TSP patients, around 35 were multiple sclerosis patients, and 20 were healthy controls. The research as a whole found: Phylogenetic analysis grouped repertoires from 18 of 34 MS patients into a cluster of related CDR3 sequences, suggesting a possible repertoire-level signature. No identical CDR3 amino acid sequences were shared among expanded clones across subjects, suggesting private TCR-beta repertoires in all groups. No association of the MS cluster with clinical or MRI features was observed, and the need for larger cohorts was stated by the authors. TCR clonal expansion was highest in HAM/TSP patients and lowest in MS patients, with MS patients falling below even healthy controls.

There are many counts of this clonotype. The antigen it recognizes is unknown. No base-level quality is on record; no much larger clone is a single base apart. V and J are trimmed by 6 bases and 5 bases, and the gene matches miss 12 bases of the junction. CDR1 and CDR2 were assigned from the germline V gene as LGHNA and YNFKEQ. The CDR3, cysteine through phenylalanine, is 15 amino acids long. The kept DNA is CDR3 alone, 45 bases in frame from the first base. cDNA was synthesized by template-switch 5'RACE using a primer carrying a 10-nucleotide random unique molecular identifier by which each TCR transcript was tagged. Every sequencing run covered 15-18 subjects and yielded more than 170 million TCR-beta sequences. The RNeasy kit was used for extraction of total RNA. The KAPA Real-time Library Amplification kit was used to amplify TCR-beta VDJ regions with primers for the TCR constant region and the 5'RACE anchor. A first PCR added sample indexes and Illumina adaptors, and a second PCR then raised library yield. After purification with Ampure beads, the TCR product of roughly 650 bp was size-selected on a 2% E-gel SizeSelection system. Before pooling, library quality was checked on a Bioanalyzer, concentration was measured with Qubit, and libraries were quantified with the Kapa Library Quantification kit. An Illumina HiSeq 2500 sequenced the libraries paired-end 2 x 150 bp. To increase sequence diversity, about 25-31% phiX was spiked into each library pool. Per the original workflow: Quality-filtered reads were processed with the UMI-based MiGEC pipeline, and over 80% of raw TCR sequences were removed by the MiGEC pipeline during error correction. VDJ genes were aligned to IMGT germline references, and clonotypes were defined by unique CDR3 amino acid sequence plus V-J genes. VDJtools evaluated clonal expansion, Shannon diversity and CDR3 relatedness (CalcPairwiseDistances, ClusterSamples); CLCbio workbench built phylogenetic trees. Clones with at least 8 unique UMIs were defined as expanded, with this threshold being based on coefficient-of-variation modelling across technical triplicates. The raw public reads went through TCRdb reprocessing: fastp at Q25, MiXCR clone calling, in-frame beta chains kept. Here each entry gathers all rows of one CDR3 protein and keeps the most common genes and DNA. These V and J calls are TCRdb output, not the study's own analysis. The table for this sample lists around 94,000 distinct CDR3 sequences; 3% to 4.5% of them were counted only once. The top ten hold around 6% of the sample.

Libraries from unsorted PBMCs were made from 2 million PBMCs kept in RNAlater at -80 degrees C until RNA extraction. The multiple sclerosis patients were enrolled in a US clinical protocol that used magnetic resonance imaging to evaluate disease progression. Peripheral blood underwent Ficoll-Hypaque density gradient centrifugation to isolate PBMCs, which were then cryopreserved in liquid nitrogen. The V and J segments used are TRBV4-2 and TRBJ2-5, and 7 junctional nucleotides match TRBD1. The sequenced sample consisted of PBMCs. The clonotype comes from a woman aged 18-29 years with multiple sclerosis. The DNA sequence reads TGTGCCAGCAGTCAACAGGGGAGATTTAGGGAGACCCAGTACTTC. The encoded protein is CASSQQGRFRETQYF.